The 28 T cell receptor beta chains in this list originate from one sample, sequenced in a study of tumor-infiltrating lymphocytes in localized non-small cell lung cancer. Some clones are missing from TCRdb's copy, which holds only in-frame ones; the method was immunoSEQ multiplex PCR. The sample holds about 16,000 clones; about 65% are singletons and the top ten take over 8.5%. The sequencing input was lung tumor tissue. The origin of the receptors is a human donor with non-small cell lung cancer.

The chain uses TRBV27 and TRBJ1-5, with D unclear. This CDR3 has 15 residues. The V end was cut by 3 bases, the J end by 6 bases, with 15 bases between. CDR1 is MNHEY, CDR2 SMNVEV, per germline (reference sequence). This CDR3 is CASSFGAGRGQPQHF. For the CDR3, the DNA is TGTGCCAGCAGTTTTGGAGCCGGGCGAGGTCAGCCCCAGCATTTT.

The chain joins TRBV7-2 to TRBJ2-1; D remains unclear. The CDR3 runs to 13 residues. Germline loops: CDR1 SGHTA, CDR2 FQGNSA. Trimming removed 6 bases from V and 2 bases from J, with 8 bases in between. CDR3 nucleotides: TGTGCCAGCAGGGGCGTCCCCTACAATGAGCAGTTCTTC. This sequence encodes CASRGVPYNEQFF.

DNA for the CDR3: TGTGCCAGCAGCTTAGACAGGGGGAGGCACGAGCAGTACTTC. Its translation is CASSLDRGRHEQYF. The V call is TRBV5-4, the J call TRBJ2-7; TRBD1 matches 9 bases. The V and J ends lost 2 bases and 5 bases, in that order; junction bases with no gene match: 5. CDR1 SGHNT and CDR2 YYREEE come from the germline V gene (reference sequence). The CDR3 has 14 amino acids.

Only a few counts were recorded for this clone. This chain connects TRBV29-1 to TRBJ1-5; possible D gene TRBD1, 5 bases. CDR3 size: 13 residues. V was clipped by 5 bases and J by 7 bases, with 15 bases between them. The germline CDR1 and CDR2 sequences are SQVTM and ANQGSEA. The CDR3 bases are TGCAGCGTTCTTGTGGAGGGACTCCAGCCCCAGCATTTT. It specifies CSVLVEGLQPQHF.

This chain joins TRBV5-6 and TRBJ1-2; D is unclear. The CDR3 loop spans 16 amino acids. V was pared by 1 base and J by 4 bases, with 17 bases between. The germline gives CDR1 SGHDT, CDR2 YYEEEE. Here the CDR3 reads CASSLSAPSRPYGYTF. In DNA, the CDR3 is TGTGCCAGCAGCTTGTCGGCCCCTAGCAGGCCCTATGGCTACACCTTC.

The CDR3 region has the DNA TGCAGCGTGGCCGGGAGGGTCACAGATACGCAGTATTTT. Its translation is CSVAGRVTDTQYF. V gene TRBV29-1 combines with J gene TRBJ2-3; 8 bases fit TRBD2. This CDR3 spans 13 amino acids. V dropped 6 bases and J dropped 2; count of bases not matched to a gene: 4. CDR1 and CDR2 (germline): SQVTM, ANQGSEA.

This chain connects TRBV25-1 to TRBJ2-2; TRBD1 aligns across 8 bases. The CDR3 consists of 14 residues. Germline V gene data show CDR1 as MGHDK and CDR2 as SYGVNS. The V gene end was trimmed by 11 bases and the J gene end by 3 bases; junction bases not matched to a gene: 8. The CDR3 nucleotides read TGTGCCGGCCGACAGGGGACCGACACCGGGGAGCTGTTTTTT. This codes for CAGRQGTDTGELFF.

DNA for the CDR3: TGCGCCAGCAGTGCGTACAGGGCCTTTGAAGCTTTCTTT. Amino acids: CASSAYRAFEAFF. The chain combines TRBV10-2 with TRBJ1-1; D is possibly TRBD1 (6 bases). Germline V gene sequence: CDR1 WSHSY, CDR2 SAAADI. The CDR3 consists of 13 residues. The germline V and J ends were trimmed by 4 bases and 7 bases, with 13 bases remaining between them.

There are a few counts of this clone. This chain uses TRBV19 with TRBJ2-7; 10 positions agree with TRBD1. V lost 9 bases to trimming and J lost 3 bases; unmatched junction nucleotides: 11. The germline gives CDR1 LNHDA, CDR2 SQIVND (reference sequence). There are 15 residues in the CDR3. CDR3 DNA: TGTGCCAGCCAAAAGAAGACAGGGGGCAACTACGAGCAGTACTTC. Translation: CASQKKTGGNYEQYF. Using reference TRBV19 and TRBJ2-7 for the parts outside the CDR3, the full variable domain is DGGITQSPKYLFRKEGQNVTLSCEQNLNHDAMYWYRQDPGQGLRLIYYSQIVNDFQKGDIAEGYSVSREKKESFPLTVTSAQKNPTAFYLCASQKKTGGNYEQYFGPGTRLTVT.

The chain is built from TRBV28 and TRBJ1-1; D is perhaps TRBD1 (5 bases). V shed 6 bases and J shed 2 bases, with 16 bases lying between them. This CDR3 is built from 15 residues. The germline gives CDR1 MDHEN, CDR2 SYDVKM. CDR3 nucleotide sequence: TGTGCCAGCAGGTCCCTCGGGGCAGGTAACACTGAAGCTTTCTTT. Translation: CASRSLGAGNTEAFF.

The chain links TRBV7-2 to TRBJ2-5; 8 nucleotides match TRBD1. CDR1 is SGHTA and CDR2 is FQGNSA in the germline V gene. Trimming at V came to 5 bases and at J to 5 bases, leaving 13 bases not matched to a gene. The CDR3 loop spans 16 amino acids. The CDR3 coding sequence is TGTGCCAGCAGCGGCGGACAGGGAGGAGTTCGGGAGACCCAGTACTTC. This translates into CASSGGQGGVRETQYF.

The CDR3 nucleotides are TGTGCCAGTAGTATCCTACAGGGAAAATATGGCTACACCTTC. Translation gives CASSILQGKYGYTF. The rearrangement links TRBV19 to TRBJ1-2; weak D call: TRBD1 (6 bases). V gave up 3 bases and J gave up 5 bases, with 13 bases separating them. Germline CDR1 reads LNHDA; CDR2 reads SQIVND (reference sequence). The CDR3 is made up of 14 amino acids.

For the CDR3, the DNA is TGTGCCAGCAGCTTCCGGGGTGCAACTAATGAAAAACTGTTTTTT. Translated, it gives CASSFRGATNEKLFF. The chain employs TRBV5-4 and TRBJ1-4; D is undetermined. Trimming pared 2 bases from V and 0 bases from J, leaving 8 bases between. The CDR3 covers 15 residues. Looked up from germline, CDR1 is SGHNT and CDR2 is YYREEE (reference sequence).

The chain uses TRBV25-1 and TRBJ1-2; 7 bases are shared with TRBD1. The CDR3 runs to 15 residues. V lost 3 bases and J lost 4; bases outside the gene matches: 8. The germline V gene encodes CDR1 MGHDK and CDR2 SYGVNS. The CDR3 coding sequence is TGTGCCAGCAGTGAGACAGGGAGGTTGGCCTATGGCTACACCTTC. It translates to CASSETGRLAYGYTF.

V usage is TRBV6-5 and J usage is TRBJ1-5, with D maybe TRBD1 (5 bases). The CDR3 totals 14 residues. The germline V and J ends were trimmed by 5 bases and 6 bases, with 14 bases remaining between them. Germline CDR1 MNHEY, CDR2 SVGAGI. CDR3 in DNA: TGTGCCAGCAGTGCCGACAAGGGGTCTCAGCCCCAGCATTTT. Translating it yields CASSADKGSQPQHF.

V is TRBV14 and J is TRBJ2-1, with no clear D. This CDR3 has 15 amino acids. V was cut by 0 bases and J by 0 bases, with 6 bases left in between. CDR1 is SGHDN and CDR2 is FVKESK in the germline V gene. CDR3 in DNA: TGTGCCAGCAGCCAAGACCATCGCTCCTACAATGAGCAGTTCTTC. Its translation is CASSQDHRSYNEQFF.

This chain links TRBV27 with TRBJ1-5; D not resolved. The germline CDR1 and CDR2 sequences are MNHEY and SMNVEV (reference sequence). The CDR3 is 15 amino acids. V lost 2 bases and J lost 0, with 8 bases in between. The CDR3 sequence is CASSLRWRSNQPQHF. CDR3 in DNA: TGTGCCAGCAGTTTAAGGTGGCGTAGCAATCAGCCCCAGCATTTT.

This clone occurred a few times. The chain recombines TRBV4-3 with TRBJ1-4; D is uncertain. CDR3 length: 14 residues. Germline CDR1 reads LGHNA; CDR2 reads YSLEER. V lost 1 base, J lost 8 bases, and 11 bases lay in between. The CDR3 DNA reads as TGCGCCAGCAGCCAAGGTAGGGCCGAGGAAAAACTGTTTTTT. Translation: CASSQGRAEEKLFF.

This chain uses TRBV18 with TRBJ2-2, with no clear D. The CDR3 loop spans 13 amino acids. Trimming left V 3 bases short and J 7 bases short, with 9 bases between. Per the germline V gene, CDR1 is KGHSH and CDR2 is LQKENI. The DNA of the CDR3 is TGTGCCAGCTCACCCCAGTCAGGCGGGGAGCTGTTTTTT. This gives the protein CASSPQSGGELFF.

A note on this clone: The same CDR3 is also encoded by other DNA sequences in this sample. The chain has TRBV9 and TRBJ2-1; TRBD2 might be the D (5 bases). Germline V CDR1 and CDR2: SGDLS, YYNGEE. This CDR3 has 11 amino acids. The V end lost 0 bases, the J end lost 10 bases, and 5 bases lay between the germline ends. As DNA, the CDR3 is TGTGCCAGCAGCGTAGCGGGGGAGCAGTTCTTC. Residues: CASSVAGEQFF.

V and J are TRBV5-1 and TRBJ2-3; no clear D. Germline assignment: CDR1 SGHRS and CDR2 YFSETQ. The CDR3 contains 13 residues. The V and J ends lost 4 bases and 2 bases respectively, with 8 bases between them. DNA for the CDR3: TGCGCCAGCAGCCTAAAAATCACAGATACGCAGTATTTT. Protein product: CASSLKITDTQYF.

The chain is built from TRBV19 and TRBJ1-2; 10 bases line up with TRBD1. V lost 3 bases to trimming and J lost 4 bases; unmatched junction nucleotides: 8. The CDR3 is 16 amino acids. The V gene's germline CDR1 is LNHDA and CDR2 SQIVND (reference sequence). The CDR3 DNA reads as TGTGCCAGTAGTATGAAGGGACAGGGGTCAACCTATGGCTACACCTTC. Translating gives CASSMKGQGSTYGYTF.

By its share, this clone is medium-sized. The chain joins TRBV5-5 to TRBJ1-1; 8 nucleotides line up with TRBD1. The trim removed 1 base at V and 2 bases at J, leaving 4 bases unmatched. Looked up from germline, CDR1 is SGHKS and CDR2 is YYEKEE (reference sequence). The CDR3 has 15 amino acids. The CDR3 is CASSLLTGANTEAFF. In DNA, the CDR3 is TGTGCCAGCAGCTTGTTGACAGGGGCAAACACTGAAGCTTTCTTT.

V is TRBV7-2 and J is TRBJ1-1; TRBD1 is a possible D gene (6 bases). From germline, CDR1 is SGHTA and CDR2 FQGNSA. The germline V and J ends were trimmed by 2 bases and 6 bases, with 16 bases remaining between them. CDR3 length: 15 residues. The CDR3, as DNA: TGTGCCAGCAGCTTACAAGGGGGGGGGACCGCTGAAGCTTTCTTT. It translates to CASSLQGGGTAEAFF.

The chain employs TRBV7-2 and TRBJ2-3; TRBD2 aligns across 12 bases. The CDR3 contains 14 residues. Trimming removed 4 bases from V and 5 bases from J; junction bases left unmatched: 1. Per the germline V gene, CDR1 is SGHTA and CDR2 is FQGNSA. The CDR3 region is CASSWGLAGDTQYF. The CDR3 DNA is TGTGCCAGCAGCTGGGGACTAGCGGGAGATACGCAGTATTTT.

Here the CDR3 DNA reads TGTGCCAGTGGGGACAGATTAGCCAAAAACATTCAGTACTTC. Its protein is CASGDRLAKNIQYF. The chain employs TRBV19 and TRBJ2-4; 7 bases agree with TRBD1. The CDR3 is made up of 14 amino acids. V shed 8 bases and J 0 bases; nucleotides not matched to a gene: 4. Germline CDR1 and CDR2: LNHDA and SQIVND (reference sequence).

A single count supports this clone. The chain uses TRBV10-3 and TRBJ1-4; maybe TRBD1 (5 bases). Looked up from germline, CDR1 is ENHRY and CDR2 is SYGVKD. This CDR3 comprises 14 residues. V lost 4 bases and J lost 8, with 14 bases in between. The CDR3 sequence: CAISGEGMKEKLFF. CDR3 DNA sequence: TGTGCCATCAGTGGGGAGGGGATGAAGGAAAAACTGTTTTTT.

This clone was detected only once. CDR3 in DNA: TGTGCCAGCAGTGCCTCGGACAGGGTGGAGGGCTACACCTTC. Residues: CASSASDRVEGYTF. This rearrangement joins TRBV28 to TRBJ1-2, with 8 nucleotides matching TRBD1. This CDR3 has 14 residues. V lost 5 bases and J lost 8; bases outside the gene matches: 10. Per germline, CDR1 MDHEN and CDR2 SYDVKM.